A selection of T cell receptor beta chains follows, all from one sample in a study of blood T cell repertoires in COVID-19. TCRdb's copy holds only in-frame clones and misses some; the assay was immunoSEQ multiplex PCR. This table holds about 240,000 clones, 86% found once. Sample: peripheral blood. These receptors originate from an elderly man with acute or convalescent COVID-19. Both conserved end residues are part of each CDR3. Each record gives: CDR3 length, V gene, clone size, D gene, J gene, CDR3 protein, CDR3 DNA. The D gene is left open where the match is weak. Expanded clones get a size class; other rows say once, few or many, or leave the size out.

len: 14; v_gene: TRBV18; abundance: -; d_gene: TRBD1; j_gene: TRBJ2-7; CDR3aa: CASSPPGQNYEQYF; CDR3nt: TGTGCCAGCTCACCGCCGGGACAGAACTACGAGCAGTACTTC
len: 14; v_gene: TRBV28; abundance: -; d_gene: -; j_gene: TRBJ2-7; CDR3aa: CASSFGGSTYEQYF; CDR3nt: TGTGCCAGCAGCTTCGGCGGCAGCACCTACGAGCAGTACTTC
len: 13; v_gene: TRBV24-1; abundance: -; d_gene: -; j_gene: TRBJ1-5; CDR3aa: CATSGTARQPQHF; CDR3nt: TGTGCCACCAGTGGGACAGCCCGCCAGCCCCAGCATTTT
len: 13; v_gene: TRBV19; abundance: once; d_gene: -; j_gene: TRBJ2-6; CDR3aa: CATRLSGANVLTF; CDR3nt: TGTGCCACGAGGCTCTCTGGGGCCAACGTCCTGACTTTC
len: 15; v_gene: TRBV27; abundance: -; d_gene: -; j_gene: TRBJ1-1; CDR3aa: CASRIRRTGNTEAFF; CDR3nt: TGTGCCAGCAGGATCCGACGCACGGGGAACACTGAAGCTTTCTTT
len: 18; v_gene: TRBV3-1/TRBV3-2; abundance: -; d_gene: TRBD2; j_gene: TRBJ2-1; CDR3aa: CASSQILSGGSSYNEQFF; CDR3nt: TGTGCCAGCAGCCAAATTTTGAGCGGGGGGAGCTCCTACAATGAGCAGTTCTTC
len: 17; v_gene: TRBV15; abundance: -; d_gene: TRBD1; j_gene: TRBJ1-5; CDR3aa: CATSSAQGWLSNQPQHF; CDR3nt: TGTGCCACCAGCAGTGCACAGGGGTGGTTGAGCAATCAGCCCCAGCATTTT
len: 14; v_gene: TRBV7-2; abundance: -; d_gene: TRBD1; j_gene: TRBJ1-5; CDR3aa: CASSWGTEGQPQHF; CDR3nt: TGTGCCAGCAGCTGGGGGACAGAGGGACAGCCCCAGCATTTT
len: 14; v_gene: TRBV18; abundance: -; d_gene: -; j_gene: TRBJ1-5; CDR3aa: CASSPSDSNQPQHF; CDR3nt: TGTGCCAGCTCACCATCAGATAGCAATCAGCCCCAGCATTTT
len: 15; v_gene: TRBV28; abundance: -; d_gene: TRBD1; j_gene: TRBJ1-5; CDR3aa: CASSSTGVGNQPQHF; CDR3nt: TGTGCCAGCAGTTCGACAGGGGTGGGCAATCAGCCCCAGCATTTT
len: 15; v_gene: TRBV28; abundance: -; d_gene: -; j_gene: TRBJ2-5; CDR3aa: CASSSRGNHQETQYF; CDR3nt: TGTGCCAGCAGTTCCCGAGGCAACCACCAAGAGACCCAGTACTTC
len: 15; v_gene: TRBV5-1; abundance: -; d_gene: -; j_gene: TRBJ1-1; CDR3aa: CASSSGGGSNTEAFF; CDR3nt: TGCGCCAGCAGCTCCGGGGGGGGCAGTAACACTGAAGCTTTCTTT
len: 15; v_gene: TRBV19; abundance: -; d_gene: TRBD1; j_gene: TRBJ1-4; CDR3aa: CASSDPGTGGEKLFF; CDR3nt: TGTGCCAGTAGTGATCCTGGGACAGGGGGTGAAAAACTGTTTTTT
len: 15; v_gene: TRBV19; abundance: -; d_gene: TRBD2; j_gene: TRBJ2-5; CDR3aa: CASSIGGTSEETQYF; CDR3nt: TGTGCCAGTAGTATAGGAGGGACTAGCGAAGAGACCCAGTACTTC
len: 12; v_gene: TRBV29-1; abundance: -; d_gene: TRBD1; j_gene: TRBJ1-1; CDR3aa: CSGLTGDTEAFF; CDR3nt: TGCAGCGGCCTCACAGGGGACACTGAAGCTTTCTTT
len: 15; v_gene: TRBV18; abundance: few; d_gene: TRBD1; j_gene: TRBJ1-1; CDR3aa: CASSPGYDRGTEAFF; CDR3nt: TGTGCCAGCTCACCAGGGTACGACAGGGGCACTGAAGCTTTCTTT
len: 16; v_gene: TRBV7-2; abundance: once; d_gene: TRBD1; j_gene: TRBJ1-1; CDR3aa: CASSLVFTGVNTEAFF; CDR3nt: TGTGCCAGCAGCTTAGTTTTCACAGGGGTGAACACTGAAGCTTTCTTT
len: 14; v_gene: TRBV3-1/TRBV3-2; abundance: once; d_gene: -; j_gene: TRBJ2-5; CDR3aa: CASSPSVPRETQYF; CDR3nt: TGTGCCAGCAGCCCCTCGGTCCCGCGAGAGACCCAGTACTTC
len: 14; v_gene: TRBV18; abundance: -; d_gene: -; j_gene: TRBJ2-7; CDR3aa: CASSPRQSSYEQYF; CDR3nt: TGTGCCAGCTCACCTCGACAAAGCTCCTACGAGCAGTACTTC
len: 13; v_gene: TRBV7-8; abundance: -; d_gene: -; j_gene: TRBJ2-7; CDR3aa: CASSLGQPYEQYF; CDR3nt: TGTGCCAGCAGCTTAGGACAACCCTACGAGCAGTACTTC
len: 18; v_gene: TRBV3-1/TRBV3-2; abundance: -; d_gene: TRBD1; j_gene: TRBJ1-6; CDR3aa: CASSPSDRGLYGLSPLHF; CDR3nt: TGTGCCAGCAGCCCTAGTGACAGGGGGCTATATGGTCTTTCACCCCTCCACTTT
len: 15; v_gene: TRBV7-8; abundance: few; d_gene: TRBD2; j_gene: TRBJ2-1; CDR3aa: CASSWLAGGPNEQFF; CDR3nt: TGTGCCAGCAGCTGGCTAGCGGGAGGGCCCAATGAGCAGTTCTTC
len: 13; v_gene: TRBV2; abundance: -; d_gene: -; j_gene: TRBJ1-3; CDR3aa: CASMAGVQNTIYF; CDR3nt: TGTGCCAGCATGGCGGGGGTTCAGAACACCATATATTTT
len: 13; v_gene: TRBV28; abundance: -; d_gene: -; j_gene: TRBJ2-7; CDR3aa: CASSPGQIYEQYF; CDR3nt: TGTGCCAGCAGTCCGGGACAAATCTACGAGCAGTACTTC
len: 15; v_gene: TRBV11-1; abundance: -; d_gene: TRBD1; j_gene: TRBJ2-1; CDR3aa: CASSSDRGIHNEQFF; CDR3nt: TGTGCCAGCAGTTCGGACAGGGGGATCCACAATGAGCAGTTCTTC
len: 17; v_gene: TRBV19; abundance: -; d_gene: -; j_gene: TRBJ1-5; CDR3aa: CASSTPSGGSSNQPQHF; CDR3nt: TGTGCCAGTAGTACCCCCTCGGGCGGGTCAAGCAATCAGCCCCAGCATTTT
len: 17; v_gene: TRBV18; abundance: -; d_gene: TRBD1; j_gene: TRBJ2-2; CDR3aa: CASSPVQGAMRTGELFF; CDR3nt: TGTGCCAGCTCACCGGTCCAGGGGGCGATGAGAACCGGGGAGCTGTTTTTT
len: 15; v_gene: TRBV5-1; abundance: -; d_gene: -; j_gene: TRBJ2-3; CDR3aa: CASSLVGQRTDTQYF; CDR3nt: TGCGCCAGCAGCTTGGTCGGACAACGCACAGATACGCAGTATTTT
len: 16; v_gene: TRBV5-6; abundance: few; d_gene: TRBD1; j_gene: TRBJ1-6; CDR3aa: CASSSGGQGIGSPLHF; CDR3nt: TGTGCCAGCAGCTCCGGAGGACAGGGTATTGGATCACCCCTCCACTTT
len: 15; v_gene: TRBV5-1; abundance: -; d_gene: TRBD1; j_gene: TRBJ1-2; CDR3aa: CASSQPGQAEYGYTF; CDR3nt: TGCGCCAGCAGCCAACCGGGACAGGCGGAGTATGGCTACACCTTC
len: 16; v_gene: TRBV16; abundance: -; d_gene: -; j_gene: TRBJ2-6; CDR3aa: CASSQLDSGGANVLTF; CDR3nt: TGTGCCAGCAGCCAGCTGGACTCTGGTGGGGCCAACGTCCTGACTTTC
len: 15; v_gene: TRBV5-1; abundance: -; d_gene: -; j_gene: TRBJ2-7; CDR3aa: CASSLGGRVSYEQYF; CDR3nt: TGCGCCAGCAGCTTGGGTGGCAGGGTCTCCTACGAGCAGTACTTC
len: 15; v_gene: TRBV12-5; abundance: once; d_gene: TRBD1; j_gene: TRBJ2-3; CDR3aa: CASGLGTGGTDTQYF; CDR3nt: TGTGCTAGTGGTCTCGGGACAGGGGGCACAGATACGCAGTATTTT
len: 16; v_gene: TRBV5-1; abundance: -; d_gene: TRBD2; j_gene: TRBJ2-7; CDR3aa: CASSINSGRLSYEQYF; CDR3nt: TGCGCCAGCAGCATTAATAGCGGGAGACTCTCCTACGAGCAGTACTTC
len: 15; v_gene: TRBV6-4; abundance: few; d_gene: TRBD1; j_gene: TRBJ2-2; CDR3aa: CASSVGTGGNGELFF; CDR3nt: TGTGCCAGCAGTGTCGGGACAGGGGGAAACGGGGAGCTGTTTTTT
len: 15; v_gene: TRBV19; abundance: -; d_gene: -; j_gene: TRBJ2-7; CDR3aa: CASSFLGGNRYEQYF; CDR3nt: TGTGCCAGTAGTTTCCTAGGAGGGAACCGCTACGAGCAGTACTTC
len: 17; v_gene: TRBV10-3; abundance: -; d_gene: TRBD1; j_gene: TRBJ1-1; CDR3aa: CAISGRGVDVRNTEAFF; CDR3nt: TGTGCCATCAGTGGCAGGGGGGTCGATGTACGGAACACTGAAGCTTTCTTT
len: 12; v_gene: TRBV5-6; abundance: -; d_gene: -; j_gene: TRBJ2-3; CDR3aa: CASSPPAGTQYF; CDR3nt: TGTGCCAGCAGCCCCCCCGCGGGTACGCAGTATTTT
len: 15; v_gene: TRBV6-5; abundance: once; d_gene: TRBD2; j_gene: TRBJ2-5; CDR3aa: CASSSKRLAQETQYF; CDR3nt: TGTGCCAGCAGTTCAAAACGACTAGCCCAAGAGACCCAGTACTTC
len: 12; v_gene: TRBV7-9; abundance: -; d_gene: -; j_gene: TRBJ2-7; CDR3aa: CASSRTVWEQYF; CDR3nt: TGTGCCAGCAGCAGGACAGTCTGGGAGCAGTACTTC
len: 16; v_gene: TRBV19; abundance: -; d_gene: TRBD2; j_gene: TRBJ2-3; CDR3aa: CASSTVAGGLTDTQYF; CDR3nt: TGTGCCAGTAGTACTGTAGCGGGGGGGCTCACAGATACGCAGTATTTT
len: 13; v_gene: TRBV28; abundance: -; d_gene: -; j_gene: TRBJ1-3; CDR3aa: CASGKADGNTIYF; CDR3nt: TGTGCCAGCGGAAAGGCGGATGGAAACACCATATATTTT
len: 13; v_gene: TRBV12-3/TRBV12-4; abundance: -; d_gene: -; j_gene: TRBJ2-5; CDR3aa: CASSSNGGETQYF; CDR3nt: TGTGCCAGCAGTTCGAATGGGGGGGAGACCCAGTACTTC
len: 14; v_gene: TRBV7-9; abundance: -; d_gene: -; j_gene: TRBJ1-2; CDR3aa: CASSPGVSFGGYTF; CDR3nt: TGTGCCAGCAGTCCAGGGGTTTCCTTCGGTGGCTACACCTTC
len: 16; v_gene: TRBV7-8; abundance: once; d_gene: TRBD2; j_gene: TRBJ2-5; CDR3aa: CASSYRTSGGKETQYF; CDR3nt: TGTGCCAGCAGCTATAGGACTAGCGGGGGGAAAGAGACCCAGTACTTC
len: 15; v_gene: TRBV18; abundance: once; d_gene: -; j_gene: TRBJ2-5; CDR3aa: CASSPNTGQQETQYF; CDR3nt: TGTGCCAGCTCACCGAATACTGGACAGCAAGAGACCCAGTACTTC
len: 14; v_gene: TRBV6-5; abundance: -; d_gene: TRBD1; j_gene: TRBJ1-4; CDR3aa: CASRTPGQNEKLFF; CDR3nt: TGTGCCAGCAGGACTCCGGGACAGAATGAAAAACTGTTTTTT
len: 15; v_gene: TRBV7-9; abundance: -; d_gene: -; j_gene: TRBJ1-4; CDR3aa: CASSPPRGANEKLFF; CDR3nt: TGTGCCAGCAGCCCCCCACGGGGAGCTAATGAAAAACTGTTTTTT
len: 15; v_gene: TRBV2; abundance: -; d_gene: TRBD1; j_gene: TRBJ2-7; CDR3aa: CASSKGRTGTYEQYF; CDR3nt: TGTGCCAGCTCCAAAGGAAGGACAGGGACCTACGAGCAGTACTTC
len: 13; v_gene: TRBV18; abundance: -; d_gene: -; j_gene: TRBJ2-7; CDR3aa: CASSPPMGGEQYF; CDR3nt: TGTGCCAGCTCACCACCGATGGGGGGAGAGCAGTACTTC
len: 13; v_gene: TRBV28; abundance: once; d_gene: -; j_gene: TRBJ1-5; CDR3aa: CASSYLRAQPQHF; CDR3nt: TGTGCCAGCAGTTACCTCAGGGCTCAGCCCCAGCATTTT
len: 14; v_gene: TRBV9; abundance: -; d_gene: TRBD1; j_gene: TRBJ2-7; CDR3aa: CASSVTGQTHEQYF; CDR3nt: TGTGCCAGCAGCGTAACGGGACAGACGCACGAGCAGTACTTC
len: 14; v_gene: TRBV7-2; abundance: once; d_gene: -; j_gene: TRBJ1-5; CDR3aa: CASSSGVSNQPQHF; CDR3nt: TGTGCCAGCAGCTCGGGAGTGAGCAATCAGCCCCAGCATTTT